This T cell receptor (beta chain) is drawn from a study of identical twins. Carrying unique molecular identifiers, the cDNA also gained a universal primer site through template switching. One entry per CDR3 protein results from TCRdb running MiXCR on the 5' RACE reads. The table records some 710,000 distinct CDR3 sequences, roughly 6.2% of them present only once. Findings and limits, study-wide: Cord blood beta clonotypes present at high abundance carried fewer insertions; no such pattern appeared in memory repertoires.

In this sample, this clonotype turned up many times. Its specificity is unknown. The CDR3 length is 18 residues. The junction had 9 bases not matched to a gene; V was cut back by 0 bases and J by 5 bases. The germline gives CDR1 ENHRY, CDR2 SYGVKD. Donors uniformly comprised healthy Caucasians. Material: naive T cells sorted from blood. The V call is TRBV10-3, the J call TRBJ2-7, with 14 nucleotides matching TRBD2. This TCR was recovered from a man younger than 35 in good health. This chain's CDR3 is CAISESGGGLAGGNEQYF. In DNA form, the CDR3 reads TGTGCCATCAGTGAGTCAGGAGGCGGACTAGCGGGAGGAAACGAGCAGTACTTC.